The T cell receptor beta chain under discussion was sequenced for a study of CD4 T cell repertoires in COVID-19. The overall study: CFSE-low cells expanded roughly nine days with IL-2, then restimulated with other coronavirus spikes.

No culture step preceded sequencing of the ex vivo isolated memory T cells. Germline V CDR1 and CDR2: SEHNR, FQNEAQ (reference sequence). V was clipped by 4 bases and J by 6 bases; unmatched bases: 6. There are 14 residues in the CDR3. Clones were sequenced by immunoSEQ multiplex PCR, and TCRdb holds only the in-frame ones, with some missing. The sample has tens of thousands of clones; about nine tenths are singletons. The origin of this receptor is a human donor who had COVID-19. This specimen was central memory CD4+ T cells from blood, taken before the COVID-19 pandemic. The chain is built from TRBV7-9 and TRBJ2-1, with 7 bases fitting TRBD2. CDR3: CASSSWTSSNEQFF. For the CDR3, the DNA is TGTGCCAGCAGCTCCTGGACTAGTAGCAATGAGCAGTTCTTC.